Listed here are 22 T cell receptor beta chains from one sample, sequenced in a study of T cell changes during pregnancy in multiple sclerosis. TCRdb's copy holds only in-frame clones and misses some; the assay was immunoSEQ multiplex PCR. Among 50,000 or so clones listed, less than 95% were seen once. The sequences come from CD4+ T cells from peripheral blood mononuclear cells, collected in the third trimester of pregnancy. The receptors were gathered from a female donor with multiple sclerosis, enrolled in a pregnancy study.

The genes are TRBV6-4 and TRBJ2-7; D is ambiguous. The CDR3 runs to 15 residues. Trimming removed 6 bases from V and 2 bases from J, with 17 bases in between. Germline-derived CDR1 and CDR2 are MRHNA and SNTAGT. CDR3 in DNA: TGTGCCAGCAGAAGGAGTTCTGGCCACCCCTACGAGCAGTACTTC. It is translated as CASRRSSGHPYEQYF.

The chain carries TRBV11-3 and TRBJ2-1, with D perhaps matching TRBD2 (6 bases). Trimming left V 1 base short and J 1 base short, with 8 bases between. The CDR3 has 15 amino acids. Germline V gene sequence: CDR1 SGHNT, CDR2 YENEEA. CDR3 in DNA: TGTGCCAGCAGCTTAGTTGGGGGGTCCTACAATGAGCAGTTCTTC. Translated, it gives CASSLVGGSYNEQFF.

V is TRBV11-2 and J is TRBJ2-1; 8 bases fit TRBD1. CDR1 is SGHAT and CDR2 is FQNNGV in the germline V gene. The CDR3 consists of 16 residues. The trim removed 5 bases at V and 0 bases at J, leaving 6 bases unmatched. CDR3: CASSLNDRGSYNEQFF. CDR3 bases: TGTGCCAGCAGCCTAAATGACAGGGGCTCCTACAATGAGCAGTTCTTC.

The rearrangement joins TRBV28 to TRBJ1-5; no reliable D call. This CDR3 comprises 12 residues. The germline V gene encodes CDR1 MDHEN and CDR2 SYDVKM. Trimming took off 7 bases at V and 4 bases at J, with 8 bases between the two ends. CDR3 bases: TGTGCCAGCATGCAGGTTAATCAGCCCCAGCATTTT. Amino acid sequence: CASMQVNQPQHF.

The genes are TRBV5-1 and TRBJ2-5, with 12 bases aligning to TRBD2. Germline CDR1 SGHRS, CDR2 YFSETQ. This CDR3 has 16 residues. V shed 3 bases, J shed 5 bases, and the junction held 8 bases outside the gene matches. CDR3: CASSSSGRAGRETQYF. CDR3 nucleotide sequence: TGCGCCAGCAGCTCTAGCGGGAGGGCCGGTCGGGAGACCCAGTACTTC. The full variable domain, with the rest looked up from reference TRBV5-1 and TRBJ2-5, is KAGVTQTPRYLIKTRGQQVTLSCSPISGHRSVSWYQQTPGQGLQFLFEYFSETQRNKGNFPGRFSGRQFSNSRSEMNVSTLELGDSALYLCASSSSGRAGRETQYFGPGTRLLVL.

This chain uses TRBV19 with TRBJ2-7; 8 nucleotides agree with TRBD2. V shed 6 bases, J shed 5 bases, and the junction held 9 bases outside the gene matches. Germline values: CDR1 LNHDA, CDR2 SQIVND (reference sequence). This CDR3 contains 14 residues. The CDR3 bases are TGTGCCAGTAGGCAGGCGGGAGGTAGCGACGAGCAGTACTTC. Its protein product is CASRQAGGSDEQYF.

The chain is built from TRBV6-6 and TRBJ2-3, with 8 positions matching TRBD2. This CDR3 is built from 15 residues. V dropped 2 bases and J dropped 2; count of bases not matched to a gene: 3. The V gene's germline CDR1 is MNHNY and CDR2 SVGAGI (reference sequence). The CDR3 protein is CASSYGGGFTDTQYF. In DNA, the CDR3 is TGTGCCAGCAGTTACGGCGGGGGGTTCACAGATACGCAGTATTTT.

The chain joins TRBV5-1 to TRBJ2-1; 11 nucleotides line up with TRBD2. V lost 7 bases, J lost 5 bases, and 14 bases stayed unmatched. The CDR3 sequence is 17 residues long. Germline V gene lookup returns CDR1 SGHRS and CDR2 YFSETQ. The CDR3 protein is CASRRDTGTSGNNEQFF. CDR3 in DNA: TGCGCCAGCCGCAGGGACACCGGGACTAGCGGAAACAATGAGCAGTTCTTC.

This clone was counted a single time. V gene TRBV30 combines with J gene TRBJ1-5; D remains unclear. From germline, CDR1 is GTSNPN and CDR2 SVGIG (reference sequence). V gave up 0 bases and J gave up 3 bases, with 9 bases separating them. The CDR3 covers 14 residues. In DNA form, the CDR3 reads TGTGCCTGGAGTGTTGCGGGTCTCAATCAGCCCCAGCATTTT. Protein product: CAWSVAGLNQPQHF.

The chain recombines TRBV4-2 with TRBJ2-5; TRBD1 might be the D (5 bases). With 4 bases removed from V and 5 bases from J, the gap between germline ends came to 11 bases. Germline CDR1 and CDR2: LGHNA and YNFKEQ. The CDR3 is made up of 13 amino acids. The CDR3 is CASSRDRGETQYF. Written as DNA, the CDR3 is TGTGCCAGCAGCCGCGACAGAGGCGAGACCCAGTACTTC.

The table lists this clone with a few counts. The chain couples TRBV29-1 to TRBJ1-1, with no clear D. The CDR3 length is 14 residues. Germline V gives CDR1 SQVTM, CDR2 ANQGSEA. V lost 1 base to trimming and J lost 4 bases, with 13 bases between them. CDR3 sequence: CSVEVRGVGTEAFF. DNA of the CDR3: TGCAGCGTTGAAGTCCGGGGTGTGGGCACTGAAGCTTTCTTT.

The chain has TRBV4-1 and TRBJ2-3, with 9 bases aligning to TRBD2. V trimming: 1 base; J trimming: 4 bases; junction bases outside the gene matches: 9. The germline V gene has CDR1 MGHRA and CDR2 YSYEKL. This CDR3 region has 17 residues. The CDR3 DNA follows: TGCGCCAGCAGCCAAGCGTCTATTAGCGGGAGCCCAGATACGCAGTATTTT. Translation gives CASSQASISGSPDTQYF.

The chain combines TRBV10-3 with TRBJ2-5, with 9 bases identical to TRBD1. V trimming: 6 bases; J trimming: 5 bases; junction bases outside the gene matches: 10. This CDR3 region has 15 residues. Per germline, CDR1 ENHRY and CDR2 SYGVKD. The CDR3 coding sequence is TGTGCCATCAGCCCCGGGACAGGGACCTTGGAGACCCAGTACTTC. It is translated as CAISPGTGTLETQYF.

The genes are TRBV25-1 and TRBJ2-6; D may be TRBD1 (5 bases). The CDR3 length is 16 residues. From germline, CDR1 is MGHDK and CDR2 SYGVNS. V shed 6 bases and J shed 4 bases, with 16 bases lying between them. The CDR3: CASSQPGNSGANVLTF. As DNA, the CDR3 is TGTGCCAGCAGCCAACCAGGGAATTCCGGGGCCAACGTCCTGACTTTC.

The J gene is TRBJ2-3, the V gene TRBV5-1, with 7 bases aligning to TRBD2. The CDR3 extends over 14 amino acids. Per the germline V gene, CDR1 is SGHRS and CDR2 is YFSETQ. After removal of 2 bases from V and 3 bases from J, the junction contained 3 bases not matched to a gene. The CDR3 region is CASSFGSGTDTQYF. In DNA, the CDR3 is TGCGCCAGCAGCTTTGGTAGCGGGACAGATACGCAGTATTTT.

The genes are TRBV7-3 and TRBJ2-3; D may be TRBD1 (5 bases). V lost 2 bases to trimming and J lost 4 bases, with 10 bases between them. Germline values: CDR1 SGHTA, CDR2 FQGTGA. This CDR3 comprises 14 residues. The CDR3 region is CASSLGAGADTQYF. The CDR3 DNA follows: TGTGCCAGCAGCTTAGGGGCCGGAGCAGATACGCAGTATTTT.

The rearrangement links TRBV19 to TRBJ2-3; no firm D call. The V end lost 4 bases, the J end lost 3 bases, and 14 bases lay between the germline ends. The CDR3 runs 15 residues. CDR1 and CDR2 (germline): LNHDA, SQIVND (reference sequence). The CDR3 loop reads CASSTRHLITDTQYF. CDR3 coding DNA: TGTGCCAGTAGTACTCGACACCTAATTACAGATACGCAGTATTTT.

The rearrangement joins TRBV28 to TRBJ2-7, with 12 bases identical to TRBD1. V shed 6 bases and J 6 bases; nucleotides not matched to a gene: 9. Germline V gives CDR1 MDHEN, CDR2 SYDVKM. This CDR3 contains 15 residues. The CDR3 sequence is CASRQPGTGGVEQYF. DNA for the CDR3: TGTGCCAGCAGACAGCCCGGGACAGGGGGCGTCGAGCAGTACTTC.

The chain combines TRBV7-8 with TRBJ2-7, with TRBD1 as a possible D gene (5 bases). The CDR3 consists of 14 residues. Per germline, CDR1 SGHVS and CDR2 FQNEAQ. The ends were cut back, 5 bases at V and 2 bases at J, with 13 bases in the middle. CDR3 sequence: CASSPDPTAYEQYF. Written as DNA, the CDR3 is TGTGCCAGCAGCCCCGACCCGACAGCCTACGAGCAGTACTTC.

V and J are TRBV30 and TRBJ1-2, with TRBD1 matching over 8 bases. The trim removed 3 bases at V and 9 bases at J, leaving 6 bases unmatched. The CDR3 spans 12 residues. Germline V gene lookup returns CDR1 GTSNPN and CDR2 SVGIG (reference sequence). For the CDR3, the DNA is TGTGCCTGGAGATTATACAGGGGGAGCTACACCTTC. Its protein product is CAWRLYRGSYTF.

This sequence joins TRBV5-5 and TRBJ2-3; TRBD2 matches 8 bases. The CDR3 is 15 amino acids. The V segment lost 2 bases and the J segment 5 bases; nucleotides outside the gene matches: 7. CDR1 is SGHKS and CDR2 is YYEKEE in the germline V gene (reference sequence). This CDR3 reads CASSFTRGGVDTQYF. Written as DNA, the CDR3 is TGTGCCAGCAGCTTTACCCGGGGGGGGGTAGATACGCAGTATTTT.

The chain combines TRBV7-9 with TRBJ1-4; a possible D gene is TRBD1 (5 bases). From germline, CDR1 is SEHNR and CDR2 FQNEAQ (reference sequence). The V and J ends lost 6 bases and 4 bases respectively, with 12 bases between them. There are 14 residues in the CDR3. For the CDR3, the DNA is TGTGCCAGCAGACCACGACAGTATAATGAAAAACTGTTTTTT. Translating it yields CASRPRQYNEKLFF.